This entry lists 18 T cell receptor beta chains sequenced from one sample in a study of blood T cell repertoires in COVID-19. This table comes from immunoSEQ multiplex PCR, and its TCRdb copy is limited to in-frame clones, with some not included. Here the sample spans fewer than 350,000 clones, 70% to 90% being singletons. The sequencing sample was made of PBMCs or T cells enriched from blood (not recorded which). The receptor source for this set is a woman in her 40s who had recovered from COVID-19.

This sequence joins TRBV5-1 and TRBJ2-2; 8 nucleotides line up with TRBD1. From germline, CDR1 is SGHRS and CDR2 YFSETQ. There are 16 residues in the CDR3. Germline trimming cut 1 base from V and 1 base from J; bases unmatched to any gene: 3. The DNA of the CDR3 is TGCGCCAGCAGCTTGTTCGGGACAGGGAACACCGGGGAGCTGTTTTTT. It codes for CASSLFGTGNTGELFF.

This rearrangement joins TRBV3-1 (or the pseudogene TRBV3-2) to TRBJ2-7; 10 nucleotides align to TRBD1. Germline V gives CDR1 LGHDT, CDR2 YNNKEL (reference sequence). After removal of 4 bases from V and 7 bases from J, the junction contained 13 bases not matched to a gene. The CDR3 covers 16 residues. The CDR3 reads CASSLGGRQGAREQYF. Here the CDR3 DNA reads TGTGCCAGCAGCCTAGGTGGGAGACAGGGGGCTCGAGAGCAGTACTTC.

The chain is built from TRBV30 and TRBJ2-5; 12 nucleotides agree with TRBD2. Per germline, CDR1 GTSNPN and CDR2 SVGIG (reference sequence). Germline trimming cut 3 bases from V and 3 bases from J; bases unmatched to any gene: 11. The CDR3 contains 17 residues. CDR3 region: CAWRTLRTSGNKETQYF. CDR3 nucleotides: TGTGCCTGGAGGACACTTAGGACTAGCGGGAACAAAGAGACCCAGTACTTC.

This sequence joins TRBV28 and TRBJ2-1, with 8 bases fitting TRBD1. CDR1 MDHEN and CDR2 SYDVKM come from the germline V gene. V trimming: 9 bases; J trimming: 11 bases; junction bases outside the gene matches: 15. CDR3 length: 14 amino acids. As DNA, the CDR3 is TGTGCCAGTTTGGACCGGGACAGGAGACTAAAGCAGTTCTTC. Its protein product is CASLDRDRRLKQFF.

CDR3 sequence: CASSQAYGDYNEQFF. As DNA, the CDR3 is TGCGCCAGCAGCCAAGCCTACGGAGACTACAATGAGCAGTTCTTC. V is TRBV4-3 and J is TRBJ2-1; D is ambiguous. This CDR3 is 15 amino acids long. Trimming pared 1 base from V and 3 bases from J, leaving 10 bases between. The germline gives CDR1 LGHNA, CDR2 YSLEER.

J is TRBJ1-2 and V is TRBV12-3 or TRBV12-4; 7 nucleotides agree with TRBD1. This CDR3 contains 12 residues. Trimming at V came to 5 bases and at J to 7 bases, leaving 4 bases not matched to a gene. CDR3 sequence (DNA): TGTGCCAGCAGTCCGCGACAGGGTGGCTACACCTTC. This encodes CASSPRQGGYTF.

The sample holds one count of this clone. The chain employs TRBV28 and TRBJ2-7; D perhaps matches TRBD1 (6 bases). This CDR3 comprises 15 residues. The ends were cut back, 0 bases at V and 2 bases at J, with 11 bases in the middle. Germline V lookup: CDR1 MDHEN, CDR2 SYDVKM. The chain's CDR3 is CASSLWGARPYEQYF. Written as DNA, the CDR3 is TGTGCCAGCAGTTTATGGGGGGCGAGACCCTACGAGCAGTACTTC.

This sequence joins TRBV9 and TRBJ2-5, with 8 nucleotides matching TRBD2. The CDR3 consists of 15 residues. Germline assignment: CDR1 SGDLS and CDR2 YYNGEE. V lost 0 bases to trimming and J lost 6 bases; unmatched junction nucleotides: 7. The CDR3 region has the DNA TGTGCCAGCAGCGTAGCGGGGGGGGCAGGGAAGACCCAGTACTTC. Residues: CASSVAGGAGKTQYF.

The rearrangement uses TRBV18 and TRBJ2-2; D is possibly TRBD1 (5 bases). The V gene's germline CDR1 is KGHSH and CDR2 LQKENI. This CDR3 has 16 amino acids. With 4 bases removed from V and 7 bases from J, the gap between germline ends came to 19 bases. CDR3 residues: CASSRAARATLGELFF. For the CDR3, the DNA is TGTGCCAGCTCACGGGCCGCCAGGGCCACACTCGGGGAGCTGTTTTTT.

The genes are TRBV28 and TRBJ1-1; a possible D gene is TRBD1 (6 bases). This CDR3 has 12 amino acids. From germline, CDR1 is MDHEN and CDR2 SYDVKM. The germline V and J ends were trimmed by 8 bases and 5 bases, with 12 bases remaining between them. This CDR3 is CASQGQGTEAFF. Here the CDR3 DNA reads TGTGCCAGCCAAGGGCAGGGGACTGAAGCTTTCTTT.

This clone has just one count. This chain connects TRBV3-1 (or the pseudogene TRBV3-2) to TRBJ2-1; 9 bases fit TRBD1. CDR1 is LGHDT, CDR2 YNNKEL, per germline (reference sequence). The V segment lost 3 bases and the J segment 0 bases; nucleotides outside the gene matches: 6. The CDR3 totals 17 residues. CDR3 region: CASSQTGGRGSYNEQFF. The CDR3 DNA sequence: TGTGCCAGCAGCCAGACAGGGGGGAGAGGCTCCTACAATGAGCAGTTCTTC.

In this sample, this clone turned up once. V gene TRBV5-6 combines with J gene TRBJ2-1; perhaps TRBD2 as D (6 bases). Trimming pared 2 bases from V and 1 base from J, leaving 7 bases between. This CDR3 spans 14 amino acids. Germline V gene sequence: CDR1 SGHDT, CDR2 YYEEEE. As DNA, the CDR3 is TGTGCCAGCAGCTTCCGGGGGTCCTACAATGAGCAGTTCTTC. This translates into CASSFRGSYNEQFF.

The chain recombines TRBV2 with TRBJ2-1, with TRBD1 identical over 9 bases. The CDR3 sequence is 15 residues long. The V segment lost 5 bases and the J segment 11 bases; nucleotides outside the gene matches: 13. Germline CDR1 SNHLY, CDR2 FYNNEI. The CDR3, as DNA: TGTGCCAGCAGTTATCGTCCCGGGACAGGGAGGCAGCAGTTCTTC. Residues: CASSYRPGTGRQQFF.

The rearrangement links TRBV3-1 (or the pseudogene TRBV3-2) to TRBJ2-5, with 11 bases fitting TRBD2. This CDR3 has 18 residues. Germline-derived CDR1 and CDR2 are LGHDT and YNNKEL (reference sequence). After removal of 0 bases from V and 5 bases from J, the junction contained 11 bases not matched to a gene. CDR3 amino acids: CASSQDRVLAGGRETQYF. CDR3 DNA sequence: TGTGCCAGCAGCCAAGATCGAGTGCTAGCGGGAGGTCGGGAGACCCAGTACTTC.

The CDR3 DNA reads TGCGCCAGCAGCCCCGGACAGGTCGGCAATCAGCCCCAGCATTTT. Translating gives CASSPGQVGNQPQHF. The rearrangement joins TRBV5-1 to TRBJ1-5, with 7 bases identical to TRBD1. CDR1 SGHRS and CDR2 YFSETQ come from the germline V gene. This CDR3 is built from 15 residues. Trimming took 4 bases from V and 2 from J; bases not matched to a gene: 6.

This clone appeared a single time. CDR3: CATSDFMCGHYVDEQYF. In nucleotides, the CDR3 is TGTGCCACCAGTGATTTTATGTGCGGGCACTACGTAGACGAGCAGTACTTC. The chain employs TRBV24-1 and TRBJ2-7, with D maybe TRBD2 (5 bases). The CDR3 spans 17 residues. V lost 1 base and J 5 bases, leaving 20 bases between the germline ends. CDR1 is KGHDR and CDR2 is SFDVKD in the germline V gene.

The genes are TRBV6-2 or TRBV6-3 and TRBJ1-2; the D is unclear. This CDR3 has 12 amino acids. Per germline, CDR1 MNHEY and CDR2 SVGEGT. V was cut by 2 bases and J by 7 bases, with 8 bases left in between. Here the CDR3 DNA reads TGTGCCAGCAGTTACCAGGCGGGTGGCTACACCTTC. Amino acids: CASSYQAGGYTF.

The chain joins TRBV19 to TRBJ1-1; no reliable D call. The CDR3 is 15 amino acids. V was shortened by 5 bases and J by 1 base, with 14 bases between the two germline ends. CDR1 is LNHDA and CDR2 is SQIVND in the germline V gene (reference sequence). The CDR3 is CASSPRRVPNTEAFF. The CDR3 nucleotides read TGTGCCAGTAGTCCCCGCCGGGTTCCGAACACTGAAGCTTTCTTT.